Included here is one TCR beta chain sequence, with context. The clone's antigen remains unknown. Base quality data are lacking; no much larger clone is found one base away. All of the isolated RNA was reverse transcribed with the High Capacity cDNA Reverse Transcription Kit, so expressed TCRB transcripts were sequenced. Deep immunoSEQ sequencing was performed on naive, central memory and regulatory T cell samples, with an average of roughly 3.6 million total reads per sample. After sorted cells were lysed in RLT buffer, RNA was extracted with DNase-treated RNeasy Micro or Mini kits, with the choice depending on cell number. To prevent cross-contamination, each cell subset was processed individually, whereas patient and healthy donor samples were processed jointly. The immunoSEQ multiplex PCR was used to amplify TCRB sequences from cDNA, yielding 87-bp fragments that span the CDR3 region. Sequencing of the amplicons was performed on the Illumina HiSeq platform. Under the source paper's analysis protocol: PCR bias was computationally corrected using synthetic template baselines, reads within Hamming distance 2 were collapsed, and singletons that could not be merged were discarded. Reads were aligned against IMGT to assign V, D and J genes, CDR3 length and insertions or deletions at six rearrangement sites. Within each subset, clonotype counts were normalized to sorted cell number, and only after that were true diversity and Gini coefficients computed with the tcR R package. Repertoire sharing was quantified using the overlap coefficient calculated on TCRB nucleotide sequences. As a proxy for the pre-selection repertoire, out-of-frame TCRB sequences from naive cells were analyzed. The source is immuneACCESS, and TCRdb retained only in-frame sequences with V and J called. Part of the clones is not carried over; for the studies checked, unresolved V genes explain less than half of this, and the remainder is unexplained. That table gives V, J and clone size, and the DNA gave D and trimming. The sample table records 150,000 or so clones; 63% of these occur just once. About 0.081% of the sample is in the top ten clones.

Each donor gave one peripheral blood draw, roughly 0.11 L on average, collected into heparinised tubes. A BD FACSAria II and a panel including CD45RO, CCR7, CD25, CD127, CD95 and CD27 were used to sort naive, central memory, regulatory and stem cell-like memory CD4+ T cells. All sorted populations exceeded 95% purity. PBMCs were separated immediately by Lymphoprep density gradient centrifugation and were stained directly, without being cultured. Samples were stained and sorted in pairs, with one healthy donor and one patient per experiment, so that batch effects were minimized. The record originates from a study of beta chain features in type 1 diabetes (dated by TCRdb to 2016 to 2018). About the study as a whole: No differences in mean age, gender distribution, total cell number or subset yield were found between patients and healthy donors. Across all samples, some 99 million sorted cells were examined, and cell number per subset correlated strongly with RNA yield. The study compared TCRB repertoires of sorted circulating CD4+ T cell subsets between recently diagnosed type 1 diabetes patients and matched healthy donors. Regulatory and stem cell-like memory subsets were isolated from only 8 patients and roughly eight healthy donors, whereas naive and central memory subsets came from all 28 donors. What the research found in general, with its limitations: Only small numbers of individuals were included in the HLA sub-analyses, which left unresolved whether HLA type had any influence on TCRB rearrangement. Type 1 diabetes patients showed a moderate but significant shortening of TCRB CDR3 length in all four CD4+ subsets. Patients with type 1 diabetes made fewer insertions and deleted more nucleotides at VDJ recombination sites, implying thymic rearrangement abnormalities. Sequencing cDNA rather than genomic DNA could over-represent highly expressing activated cells, although activation and CD3 levels did not differ between groups. PCR may preferentially amplify shorter templates, but because patient and control samples were amplified and corrected together, any resulting skew would affect both groups equally. Naive, central memory and regulatory TCRB repertoires appeared more similar among patients than among healthy donors.

V gives up 1 base and J gives up 5 bases, and the segment between their germline ends measures 8 bases. The cysteine opens and the phenylalanine closes a CDR3 of 13 amino acids. Kept here is only the CDR3 DNA, which spans 39 bases and is read in frame from base 1. In the germline V gene, CDR1 corresponds to MGHRA and CDR2 to YSYEKL. Recombination linked TRBV4-1 to TRBJ2-5; no D segment can be confidently identified. Sequenced sample: naive CD4+ T cells from blood. The label giving this sample's cell subset or site can be read as: true naive CD4+ T cells. The receptor was isolated from a man younger than 45 with type 1 diabetes. The nucleotides are TGCGCCAGCAGCCAAGCAGCTAGGGAGACCCAGTACTTC. It translates to CASSQAARETQYF.